Each of the 8 T cell receptor beta chains below was sequenced from the same sample in a study of control samples from healthy donors and cancer patients. Using immunoSEQ multiplex PCR, the repertoire was profiled, and TCRdb retains in-frame clones only, with some absent. Of under 20,000 clones in the sample, about 82% were seen once. Sample: PBMCs. The receptors come from a woman aged 65 to 85 with colorectal cancer.

This clone has only a few counts. The chain is built from TRBV19 and TRBJ2-1; D not resolved. The CDR3 totals 14 residues. Deletions cut 6 bases from V and 6 bases from J, with 15 bases between. The germline V gene has CDR1 LNHDA and CDR2 SQIVND (reference sequence). CDR3 coding DNA: TGTGCCAGTAGCGGGCCCGCGCGCCTCAATGAGCAGTTCTTC. It is translated as CASSGPARLNEQFF.

This clone was detected only a few times. The chain couples TRBV7-2 to TRBJ1-1; D might be TRBD1 (6 bases). Trimming stripped 6 bases from V and 0 bases from J, with 8 bases between. CDR1 SGHTA and CDR2 FQGNSA come from the germline V gene. The CDR3 has 13 residues. The CDR3 nucleotides read TGTGCCAGCAGGGGGGCCTTGAACACTGAAGCTTTCTTT. It specifies CASRGALNTEAFF.

The chain combines TRBV10-3 with TRBJ2-7; D uncertain. The germline CDR1 and CDR2 sequences are ENHRY and SYGVKD. V was cut by 2 bases and J by 0 bases, with 5 bases left in between. This CDR3 is 13 amino acids long. DNA for the CDR3: TGTGCCATCAGTGAGCAGAGCTCCTACGAGCAGTACTTC. This gives the protein CAISEQSSYEQYF.

CDR3 loop: CAIKGGVGDTQYF. The CDR3 bases are TGTGCCATCAAGGGGGGAGTGGGGGATACGCAGTATTTT. The chain joins TRBV10-3 to TRBJ2-3; D is perhaps TRBD1 or TRBD2 (6 bases each). With 7 bases removed from V and 6 bases from J, the gap between germline ends came to 14 bases. Germline lookup yields CDR1 ENHRY and CDR2 SYGVKD. This CDR3 region has 13 residues.

The chain has TRBV7-3 and TRBJ2-3; 7 positions agree with TRBD2. The junction had 12 bases not matched to a gene; V was cut back by 5 bases and J by 4 bases. This CDR3 is built from 16 residues. CDR1 is SGHTA, CDR2 FQGTGA, per germline. The CDR3 region is CASSPLGRGYSDTQYF. In DNA, the CDR3 is TGTGCCAGCAGCCCCCTGGGGCGGGGGTATTCAGATACGCAGTATTTT.

This clone turned up a few times. The rearrangement uses TRBV6-5 and TRBJ1-6; D gene ambiguous. V was pared by 1 base and J by 0 bases, with 4 bases between. The CDR3 is 15 residues long. Germline V gene sequence: CDR1 MNHEY, CDR2 SVGAGI. In nucleotides, the CDR3 is TGTGCCAGCAGTTACTGGAGCTCCTATAATTCACCCCTCCACTTT. As protein: CASSYWSSYNSPLHF.

The V call is TRBV9, the J call TRBJ1-5; 8 nucleotides line up with TRBD1. The junction had 1 base not matched to a gene; V was cut back by 0 bases and J by 5 bases. The CDR3 consists of 14 residues. Germline lookup yields CDR1 SGDLS and CDR2 YYNGEE. The DNA of the CDR3 is TGTGCCAGCAGCGTAGGGGACAGGTATCAGCCCCAGCATTTT. Protein: CASSVGDRYQPQHF.

The gene calls are TRBV18 and TRBJ2-1; D not resolved. Trimming stripped 4 bases from V and 7 bases from J, with 8 bases between. The V gene's germline CDR1 is KGHSH and CDR2 LQKENI. The CDR3 runs to 12 residues. The DNA of the CDR3 is TGTGCCAGCTCACGAAAGGGTAATGAGCAGTTCTTC. Protein product: CASSRKGNEQFF.